These 22 T cell receptor beta chains were all obtained from the same sample, sequenced in a study of OX40 agonist ivuxolimab in advanced cancers. Clones were read by immunoSEQ multiplex PCR, and TCRdb kept only the in-frame ones, dropping some. In the table there are roughly 60,000 clones, approximately 89% of which are singletons. Sequenced here: CD4+ or CD8+ T cells sorted from blood, sampled in a trial of the OX40 agonist ivuxolimab. These TCRs come from an adult with an advanced solid tumor such as melanoma, head and neck, liver or kidney cancer.

The chain combines TRBV5-1 with TRBJ2-3; TRBD1 matches at 10 bases. With 0 bases clipped from V and 3 bases from J, the junction kept 7 bases outside the gene matches. This CDR3 contains 17 residues. CDR1 SGHRS and CDR2 YFSETQ come from the germline V gene. The CDR3 DNA is TGCGCCAGCAGCTTGGCCACAGGGGGACAGGGGACAGATACGCAGTATTTT. It is translated as CASSLATGGQGTDTQYF. The full variable domain, its missing parts supplied by reference TRBV5-1 and TRBJ2-3, is KAGVTQTPRYLIKTRGQQVTLSCSPISGHRSVSWYQQTPGQGLQFLFEYFSETQRNKGNFPGRFSGRQFSNSRSEMNVSTLELGDSALYLCASSLATGGQGTDTQYFGPGTRLTVL.

The CDR3 spells CASSLMWAGGAFF. For the CDR3, the DNA is TGTGCCAGCAGTTTAATGTGGGCAGGGGGAGCTTTCTTT. The chain uses TRBV28 and TRBJ1-1; TRBD1 aligns across 7 bases. The ends lost 2 bases at V and 10 bases at J; junction bases unmatched: 7. This CDR3 has 13 amino acids. Germline CDR1 MDHEN, CDR2 SYDVKM.

This chain joins TRBV30 and TRBJ2-7; D uncertain. Trimming left V 0 bases short and J 4 bases short, with 4 bases between. Germline lookup yields CDR1 GTSNPN and CDR2 SVGIG (reference sequence). This CDR3 has 11 amino acids. CDR3 sequence (DNA): TGTGCCTGGAGTGTAGAATACGAGCAGTACTTC. It yields the protein CAWSVEYEQYF.

The chain has TRBV19 and TRBJ2-7; a possible D gene is TRBD2 (6 bases). V was trimmed by 6 bases and J by 5 bases, leaving 17 bases between them. Germline V gives CDR1 LNHDA, CDR2 SQIVND (reference sequence). This CDR3 spans 14 amino acids. CDR3 amino acids: CASSLGTVRNEQYF. The CDR3 DNA reads as TGTGCCAGTAGCCTGGGGACTGTTCGGAACGAGCAGTACTTC. Full variable domain (remainder filled in from reference TRBV19 and TRBJ2-7): DGGITQSPKYLFRKEGQNVTLSCEQNLNHDAMYWYRQDPGQGLRLIYYSQIVNDFQKGDIAEGYSVSREKKESFPLTVTSAQKNPTAFYLCASSLGTVRNEQYFGPGTRLTVT.

CDR3 nucleotides: TGTGCCAGCAGCCAAGACGGGGGGAACACTGAAGCTTTCTTT. This gives the protein CASSQDGGNTEAFF. This chain joins TRBV4-2 and TRBJ1-1, with a tentative D call TRBD1 (5 bases). The CDR3 is made up of 14 amino acids. Germline assignment: CDR1 LGHNA and CDR2 YNFKEQ. Trimming removed 0 bases from V and 1 base from J, with 6 bases in between.

This clone turned up a few times. V gene TRBV7-9 combines with J gene TRBJ2-7; perhaps TRBD1 as D (5 bases). Trimming took off 5 bases at V and 4 bases at J, with 15 bases between the two ends. This CDR3 is built from 14 residues. The V gene's germline CDR1 is SEHNR and CDR2 FQNEAQ (reference sequence). The CDR3 DNA sequence: TGTGCCAGCAGCCAACAGGTCGGGTATTACGAGCAGTACTTC. Residues: CASSQQVGYYEQYF.

This clone occurred a few times. This chain connects TRBV2 to TRBJ2-5, with D possibly matching TRBD1 (6 bases). This CDR3 spans 17 amino acids. Germline CDR1 reads SNHLY; CDR2 reads FYNNEI. Trimming cost V 7 bases and J 2 bases, with 23 bases left between them. The CDR3 DNA reads TGTGCCAGCATTGGAGGACAGAGGGGCCCTCCGCAAGAGACCCAGTACTTC. Residues: CASIGGQRGPPQETQYF.

The chain couples TRBV2 to TRBJ1-5, with a tentative D call TRBD1 (6 bases). V was shortened by 7 bases and J by 0 bases, with 13 bases between the two germline ends. Germline V CDR1 and CDR2: SNHLY, FYNNEI. The CDR3 is made up of 15 amino acids. CDR3 coding DNA: TGTGCCAGCAACCTGGACAGATATAGCAATCAGCCCCAGCATTTT. Its translation: CASNLDRYSNQPQHF.

The genes are TRBV7-2 and TRBJ2-5; 8 nucleotides agree with TRBD2. Germline loops: CDR1 SGHTA, CDR2 FQGNSA. V lost 5 bases to trimming and J lost 5 bases; unmatched junction nucleotides: 13. The CDR3 contains 16 residues. The CDR3 region has the DNA TGTGCCAGCAGCCCAGAGGGGACTAGAGTCCGGGAGACCCAGTACTTC. It translates to CASSPEGTRVRETQYF.

As for this clone: This CDR3 is also generated by other DNA sequences in the sample. The V and J genes are TRBV27 and TRBJ2-5; 7 positions agree with TRBD2. Germline CDR1 is MNHEY and CDR2 is SMNVEV (reference sequence). The CDR3 length is 14 residues. V lost 2 bases to trimming and J lost 3 bases; unmatched junction nucleotides: 3. The CDR3 nucleotides are TGTGCCAGCAGTTTAAGGGCGGGAGAAGAGACCCAGTACTTC. It yields the protein CASSLRAGEETQYF.

The chain recombines TRBV9 with TRBJ2-2; D remains unclear. Trimming took off 5 bases at V and 7 bases at J, with 15 bases between the two ends. The CDR3 runs 14 residues. Germline CDR1 is SGDLS and CDR2 is YYNGEE. The CDR3 loop is CASRPGSPGGELFF. CDR3 nucleotide sequence: TGTGCCAGCAGACCGGGCTCCCCGGGCGGGGAGCTGTTTTTT.

V is TRBV27 and J is TRBJ2-3; TRBD1 matches 11 bases. Per germline, CDR1 MNHEY and CDR2 SMNVEV (reference sequence). This CDR3 comprises 15 residues. Losses at the gene ends were 0 bases for V and 5 bases for J; bases not matched to a gene: 1. The CDR3 DNA follows: TGTGCCAGCAGTTTATCTGGGACAGGGGGAGATACGCAGTATTTT. Residues: CASSLSGTGGDTQYF.

This clone was seen once. The rearrangement joins TRBV7-9 to TRBJ1-3; 9 bases align to TRBD1. Germline V CDR1 and CDR2: SEHNR, FQNEAQ (reference sequence). V was clipped by 5 bases and J by 1 base; unmatched bases: 6. CDR3 size: 16 residues. CDR3 loop: CASSPSGTGSGNTIYF. Written as DNA, the CDR3 is TGTGCCAGCAGCCCTTCCGGGACAGGGTCTGGAAACACCATATATTTT.

The V and J genes are TRBV4-2 and TRBJ1-3; D call uncertain. There are 15 residues in the CDR3. The V and J ends lost 2 bases and 4 bases respectively, with 12 bases between them. The germline gives CDR1 LGHNA, CDR2 YNFKEQ. DNA of the CDR3: TGTGCCAGCAGCCAACCCCTCCTCCAGGGAAACACCATATATTTT. This gives the protein CASSQPLLQGNTIYF.

The J gene is TRBJ1-2, the V gene TRBV5-4; 8 bases are shared with TRBD1. This CDR3 contains 13 residues. Germline values: CDR1 SGHNT, CDR2 YYREEE (reference sequence). J lost 8 bases, V lost 1 base, and 4 bases had no gene match. The CDR3 here is CASSLQGAGGYTF. The CDR3 DNA reads TGTGCCAGCAGCTTGCAGGGGGCAGGCGGCTACACCTTC.

The chain combines TRBV4-2 with TRBJ1-5; D ambiguous. The CDR3 loop spans 13 amino acids. Trimming took 0 bases from V and 5 from J, leaving 5 bases between them. Looked up from germline, CDR1 is LGHNA and CDR2 is YNFKEQ. Written as DNA, the CDR3 is TGTGCCAGCAGCCAAGATGGGGATCAGCCCCAGCATTTT. Translated: CASSQDGDQPQHF.

This chain connects TRBV7-2 to TRBJ1-1; TRBD1 might be the D (5 bases). The CDR3 loop spans 15 amino acids. V dropped 2 bases and J dropped 1 base, with 11 bases sitting between them. Germline-derived CDR1 and CDR2 are SGHTA and FQGNSA. The CDR3: CASSLRGGGNTEAFF. Written as DNA, the CDR3 is TGTGCCAGCAGCTTACGGGGCGGAGGGAACACTGAAGCTTTCTTT.

The rearrangement links TRBV7-2 to TRBJ2-2, with D perhaps TRBD1 (5 bases). The germline gives CDR1 SGHTA, CDR2 FQGNSA. This CDR3 comprises 15 residues. Trimming pared 1 base from V and 1 base from J, leaving 7 bases between. The CDR3 region is CASSLVGLNTGELFF. CDR3 sequence (DNA): TGTGCCAGCAGCTTAGTGGGGCTGAACACCGGGGAGCTGTTTTTT.

The chain joins TRBV6-5 to TRBJ2-7, with TRBD1 identical over 8 bases. This CDR3 region has 13 residues. Germline loops: CDR1 MNHEY, CDR2 SVGAGI. Germline trimming cut 2 bases from V and 3 bases from J; bases unmatched to any gene: 0. The CDR3 DNA is TGTGCCAGCAGTTACGACAGGGGCTACGAGCAGTACTTC. Its protein is CASSYDRGYEQYF.

The CDR3, as DNA: TGTGCCAGCAGCCGGAACAATGAGCAGTTCTTC. It yields the protein CASSRNNEQFF. The chain uses TRBV5-5 and TRBJ2-1; D unclear. This CDR3 spans 11 amino acids. CDR1 SGHKS and CDR2 YYEKEE come from the germline V gene (reference sequence). The V and J ends lost 4 bases and 5 bases respectively, with 4 bases between them.

The chain combines TRBV6-1 with TRBJ2-4, with D hard to call. CDR1 is MNHNS and CDR2 is SASEGT in the germline V gene. CDR3 size: 12 residues. V was clipped by 2 bases and J by 11 bases, with 10 bases between them. The DNA for the CDR3 is TGTGCCAGCAGTGAAAGTCAGTTATTTCAGTACTTC. This encodes CASSESQLFQYF.

This sequence joins TRBV7-2 and TRBJ2-6, with TRBD2 identical over 7 bases. The CDR3 is 16 residues long. The trim removed 5 bases at V and 0 bases at J, leaving 4 bases unmatched. Germline V gene data show CDR1 as SGHTA and CDR2 as FQGNSA. The CDR3 protein is CASSIPSGSGANVLTF. The CDR3 nucleotides read TGTGCCAGCAGCATCCCTAGCGGCTCTGGGGCCAACGTCCTGACTTTC.